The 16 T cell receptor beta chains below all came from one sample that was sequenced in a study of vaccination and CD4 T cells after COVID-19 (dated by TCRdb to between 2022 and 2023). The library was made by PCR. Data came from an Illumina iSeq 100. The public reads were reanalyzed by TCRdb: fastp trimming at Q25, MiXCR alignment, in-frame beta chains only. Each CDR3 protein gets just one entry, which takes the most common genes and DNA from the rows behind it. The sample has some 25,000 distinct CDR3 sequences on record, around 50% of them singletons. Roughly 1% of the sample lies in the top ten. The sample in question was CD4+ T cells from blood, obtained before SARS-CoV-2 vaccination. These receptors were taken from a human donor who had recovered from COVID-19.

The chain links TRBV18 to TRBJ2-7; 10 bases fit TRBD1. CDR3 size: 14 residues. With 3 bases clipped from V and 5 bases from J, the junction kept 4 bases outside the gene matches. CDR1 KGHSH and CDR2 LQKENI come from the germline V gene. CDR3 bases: TGTGCCAGCTCACCGGGACAGGGGTCCCACGAGCAGTACTTC. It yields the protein CASSPGQGSHEQYF. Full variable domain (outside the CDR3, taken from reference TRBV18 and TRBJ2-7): NAGVMQNPRHLVRRRGQEARLRCSPMKGHSHVYWYRQLPEEGLKFMVYLQKENIIDESGMPKERFSAEFPKEGPSILRIQQVVRGDSAAYFCASSPGQGSHEQYFGPGTRLTVT.

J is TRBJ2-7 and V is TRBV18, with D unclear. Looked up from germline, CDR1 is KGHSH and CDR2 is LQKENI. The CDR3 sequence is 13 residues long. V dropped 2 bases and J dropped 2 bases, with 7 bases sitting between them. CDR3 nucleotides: TGTGCCAGCTCACCAAACACAACCTACGAGCAGTACTTC. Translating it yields CASSPNTTYEQYF.

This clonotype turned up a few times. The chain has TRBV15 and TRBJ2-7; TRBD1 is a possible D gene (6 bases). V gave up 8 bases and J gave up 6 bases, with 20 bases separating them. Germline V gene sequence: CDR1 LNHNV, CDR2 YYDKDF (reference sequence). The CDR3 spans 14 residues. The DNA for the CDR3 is TGTGCCACCCGACCAGGGTCAGGGGTATTCGAGCAGTACTTC. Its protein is CATRPGSGVFEQYF.

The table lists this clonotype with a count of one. The CDR3: CASSEQSNSPLHF. The CDR3 DNA reads as TGTGCCAGCAGTGAACAGTCAAATTCACCCCTCCACTTT. The rearrangement uses TRBV2 and TRBJ1-6, with D unresolved. The CDR3 is 13 residues long. V was pared by 2 bases and J by 7 bases, with 6 bases between. Looked up from germline, CDR1 is SNHLY and CDR2 is FYNNEI.

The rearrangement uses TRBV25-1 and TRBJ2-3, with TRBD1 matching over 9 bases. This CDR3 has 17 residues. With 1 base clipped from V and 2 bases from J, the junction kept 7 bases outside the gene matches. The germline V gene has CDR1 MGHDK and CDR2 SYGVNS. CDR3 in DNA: TGTGCCAGCAGTGAATCGCCGGGACAGGGTGCCACAGATACGCAGTATTTT. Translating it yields CASSESPGQGATDTQYF.

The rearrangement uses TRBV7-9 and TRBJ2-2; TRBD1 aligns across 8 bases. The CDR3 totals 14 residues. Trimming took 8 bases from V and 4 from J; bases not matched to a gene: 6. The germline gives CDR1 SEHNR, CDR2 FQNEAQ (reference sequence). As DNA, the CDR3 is TGTGCCAGCGCGACAGGGGACATCACCGGGGAGCTGTTTTTT. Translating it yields CASATGDITGELFF.

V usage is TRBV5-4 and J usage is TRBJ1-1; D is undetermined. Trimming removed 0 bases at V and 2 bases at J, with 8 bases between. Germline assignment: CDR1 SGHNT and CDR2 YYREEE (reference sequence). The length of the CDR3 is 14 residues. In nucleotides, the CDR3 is TGTGCCAGCAGCTTGGCGGGGATAAACACTGAAGCTTTCTTT. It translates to CASSLAGINTEAFF.

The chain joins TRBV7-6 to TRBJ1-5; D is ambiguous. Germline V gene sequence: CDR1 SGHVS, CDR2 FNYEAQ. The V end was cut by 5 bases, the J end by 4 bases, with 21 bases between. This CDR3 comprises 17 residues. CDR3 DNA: TGTGCCAGCAGCCCACTGCCCCCGGGCGGCCTAAATCAGCCCCAGCATTTT. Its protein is CASSPLPPGGLNQPQHF.

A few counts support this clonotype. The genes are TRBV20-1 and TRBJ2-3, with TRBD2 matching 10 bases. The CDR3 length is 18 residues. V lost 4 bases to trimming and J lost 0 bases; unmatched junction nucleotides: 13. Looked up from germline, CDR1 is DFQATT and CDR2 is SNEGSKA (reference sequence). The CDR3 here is CSAIPLIGLAVSTDTQYF. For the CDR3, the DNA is TGCAGTGCTATACCTTTAATCGGACTAGCGGTTAGCACAGATACGCAGTATTTT.

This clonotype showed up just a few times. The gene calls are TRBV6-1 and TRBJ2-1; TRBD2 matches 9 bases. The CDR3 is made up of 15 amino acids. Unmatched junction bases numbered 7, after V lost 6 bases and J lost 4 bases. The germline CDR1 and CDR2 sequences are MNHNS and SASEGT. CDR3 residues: CASSPAGGLYNEQFF. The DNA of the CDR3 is TGTGCCAGCAGCCCAGCGGGAGGACTTTACAATGAGCAGTTCTTC.

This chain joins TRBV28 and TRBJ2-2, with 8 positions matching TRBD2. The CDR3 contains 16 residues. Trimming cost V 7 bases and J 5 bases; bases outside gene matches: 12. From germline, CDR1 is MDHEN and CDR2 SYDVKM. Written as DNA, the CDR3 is TGTGCCAGCAAGGACGGACTAGCCCTCCCGACCGGGGAGCTGTTTTTT. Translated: CASKDGLALPTGELFF.

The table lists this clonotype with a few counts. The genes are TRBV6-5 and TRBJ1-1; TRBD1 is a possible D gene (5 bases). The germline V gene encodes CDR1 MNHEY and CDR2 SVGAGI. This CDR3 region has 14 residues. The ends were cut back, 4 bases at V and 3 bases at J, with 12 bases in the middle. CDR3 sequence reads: CASSSRVSDTEAFF. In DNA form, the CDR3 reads TGTGCCAGCAGTTCCAGGGTTTCTGACACTGAAGCTTTCTTT.

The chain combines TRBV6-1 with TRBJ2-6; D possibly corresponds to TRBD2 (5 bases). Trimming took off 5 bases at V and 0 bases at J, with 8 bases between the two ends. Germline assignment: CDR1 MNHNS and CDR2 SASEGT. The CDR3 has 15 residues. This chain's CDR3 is CASSRGFSGANVLTF. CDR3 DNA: TGTGCCAGCAGTCGAGGGTTCTCTGGGGCCAACGTCCTGACTTTC.

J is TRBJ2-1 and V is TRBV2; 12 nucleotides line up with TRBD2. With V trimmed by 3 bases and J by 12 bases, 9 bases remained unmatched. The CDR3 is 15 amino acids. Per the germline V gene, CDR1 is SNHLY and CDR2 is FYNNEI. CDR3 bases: TGTGCCAGCAGTGATGGACTCGGACTAGCGGGATGGCAGTTCTTC. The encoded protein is CASSDGLGLAGWQFF.

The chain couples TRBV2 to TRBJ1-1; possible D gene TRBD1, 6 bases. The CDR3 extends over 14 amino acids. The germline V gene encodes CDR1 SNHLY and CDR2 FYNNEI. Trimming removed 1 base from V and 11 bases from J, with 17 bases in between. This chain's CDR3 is CASSEEMGTHNAFF. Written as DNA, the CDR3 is TGTGCCAGCAGTGAAGAAATGGGGACACATAACGCTTTCTTT. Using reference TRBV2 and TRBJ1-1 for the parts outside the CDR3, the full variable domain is EPEVTQTPSHQVTQMGQEVILRCVPISNHLYFYWYRQILGQKVEFLVSFYNNEISEKSEIFDDQFSVERPDGSNFTLKIRSTKLEDSAMYFCASSEEMGTHNAFFGQGTRLTVV.

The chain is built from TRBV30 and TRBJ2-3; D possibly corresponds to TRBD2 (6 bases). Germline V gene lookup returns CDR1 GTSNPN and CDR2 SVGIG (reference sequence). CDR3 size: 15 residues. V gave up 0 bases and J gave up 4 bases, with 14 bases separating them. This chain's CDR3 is CAWSVWAGSADTQYF. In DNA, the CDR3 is TGTGCCTGGAGTGTTTGGGCGGGATCGGCAGATACGCAGTATTTT.